The 26 T cell receptor beta chains below were found in one sample sequenced in a study of T cells expressing NK-cell markers. TCRdb reanalyzed the 5' RACE reads and collapses them to one entry per CDR3 protein, without DNA. Its listing shows some 440,000 distinct CDR3 sequences. The sequenced sample consisted of blood T cells: a sorted CD56 or NKG2C T cell subset, CD4+ or CD8+ T cells, or bulk PBMC T cells (not recorded which). These receptors were obtained from a woman aged 45-65 years in good health.

The chain joins TRBV4-1 to TRBJ2-2. This CDR3 is built from 12 residues. CDR1 MGHRA and CDR2 YSYEKL come from the germline V gene. The CDR3 region is CASSQVRRELFF.

The rearrangement links TRBV14 to TRBJ2-6. CDR1 and CDR2 from the germline V gene are SGHDN and FVKESK. CDR3 length: 15 residues. CDR3 in amino acids: CASSPISGGANVLTF. Combining the CDR3 with reference TRBV14 and TRBJ2-6 gives the whole variable domain EAGVTQFPSHSVIEKGQTVTLRCDPISGHDNLYWYRRVMGKEIKFLLHFVKESKQDESGMPNNRFLAERTGGTYSTLKVQPAELEDSGVYFCASSPISGGANVLTFGAGSRLTVL.

The chain links TRBV5-1 to TRBJ2-1. The germline gives CDR1 SGHRS, CDR2 YFSETQ. The CDR3 loop spans 14 amino acids. The CDR3 protein is CASSLLASSNEQFF.

V is TRBV5-4 and J is TRBJ2-3; as DNA is missing, the TRBD1 call by TCRdb cannot be tested. The length of the CDR3 is 16 residues. CDR1 and CDR2 from the germline V gene are SGHNT and YYREEE (reference sequence). The CDR3 loop reads CATRDRGRRNTDTQYF.

V usage is TRBV2 and J usage is TRBJ2-2. This CDR3 contains 15 residues. Germline CDR1 is SNHLY and CDR2 is FYNNEI. This CDR3 reads CASSPAIGRAGELFF.

The chain has TRBV6-1 and TRBJ2-7; TCRdb's assignment of TRBD2 cannot be checked, as there is no DNA. Germline CDR1 is MNHNS and CDR2 is SASEGT. The CDR3 totals 16 residues. This CDR3 reads CASRVSGRVSSYEQYF.

CDR3 sequence reads: CSASSDQGTGELFF. This chain connects TRBV20-1 to TRBJ2-2; there is no DNA to check the TCRdb D call of TRBD1. Germline V gene data show CDR1 as DFQATT and CDR2 as SNEGSKA (reference sequence). The CDR3 runs to 14 residues.

V and J are TRBV2 and TRBJ2-3; TCRdb calls TRBD2, which cannot be checked without DNA. Germline V gene sequence: CDR1 SNHLY, CDR2 FYNNEI. This CDR3 contains 19 residues. The CDR3 sequence is CASYPPGLAGGPGTDTQYF.

The chain recombines TRBV5-1 with TRBJ2-1; TCRdb lists TRBD2, though no DNA is available to test this call. Germline CDR1 SGHRS, CDR2 YFSETQ. The CDR3 contains 16 residues. The chain's CDR3 is CASSQLAGAHYNEQFF.

The chain employs TRBV12-3 or TRBV12-4 and TRBJ2-6; TCRdb's D call of TRBD2 is untestable without DNA. The CDR3 spans 15 residues. CDR3 region: CASSPHSPGANVLTF.

This chain connects TRBV5-1 to TRBJ1-4; as DNA is missing, the TRBD1 call by TCRdb cannot be tested. The CDR3 length is 16 residues. Germline V gene data show CDR1 as SGHRS and CDR2 as YFSETQ. CDR3 amino acids: CASSLDRGVGGEKLFF.

The V gene is TRBV7-2, the J gene TRBJ1-5. The germline gives CDR1 SGHTA, CDR2 FQGNSA. This CDR3 has 14 amino acids. CDR3 region: CASTKRVGNQPQHF.

The V call is TRBV10-2, the J call TRBJ2-1; the TCRdb call, TRBD1, lacks DNA for checking. This CDR3 spans 15 amino acids. From germline, CDR1 is WSHSY and CDR2 SAAADI. Here the CDR3 reads CASESGTGVSGEQFF.

V gene TRBV3-1 combines with J gene TRBJ2-1. CDR3 length: 13 amino acids. Germline lookup yields CDR1 LGHDT and CDR2 YNNKEL (reference sequence). The CDR3 is CASSSSSPHEQFF.

The chain employs TRBV5-1 and TRBJ1-2; TCRdb's D call of TRBD1 is untestable without DNA. CDR3 length: 19 residues. The V gene's germline CDR1 is SGHRS and CDR2 YFSETQ. The chain's CDR3 is CASSPRQGLMSLANYGYTF.

The genes are TRBV19 and TRBJ2-3; TCRdb's assignment of TRBD1 cannot be checked, as there is no DNA. CDR3 length: 13 amino acids. The germline V gene encodes CDR1 LNHDA and CDR2 SQIVND (reference sequence). CDR3 sequence reads: CASSTPGVPGQYF.

The chain's CDR3 is CASSTGGEGQPQHF. The J gene is TRBJ1-5, the V gene TRBV6-1; as DNA is missing, the TRBD1 call by TCRdb cannot be tested. The CDR3 sequence is 14 residues long. Germline V lookup: CDR1 MNHNS, CDR2 SASEGT.

The J gene is TRBJ2-2, the V gene TRBV6-9; TCRdb's D gene call, TRBD2, goes unchecked for lack of DNA. The V gene's germline CDR1 is MNHGY and CDR2 SVAAGI. The CDR3 loop spans 19 amino acids. The CDR3: CACSRRRLAGESSTGELFF.

The V gene is TRBV11-3, the J gene TRBJ2-5; TCRdb proposes TRBD1, but this gene call is untestable without DNA. The CDR3 length is 15 residues. Germline V CDR1 and CDR2: SGHNT, YENEEA. This chain's CDR3 is CASTSGTGEVETQYF.

The gene calls are TRBV7-9 and TRBJ2-4; TCRdb gives TRBD1 as the D gene, but with no DNA this cannot be confirmed. Germline V gene sequence: CDR1 SEHNR, CDR2 FQNEAQ (reference sequence). CDR3 length: 17 residues. CDR3 amino acids: CASSLESAGETKNIQYF.

The chain links TRBV20-1 to TRBJ1-1. This CDR3 is 13 amino acids long. The germline V gene encodes CDR1 DFQATT and CDR2 SNEGSKA (reference sequence). The CDR3 reads CSVPLKANTEAFF.

This chain links TRBV14 with TRBJ1-2; TCRdb picks TRBD1, but there is no DNA to check that call. Germline loops: CDR1 SGHDN, CDR2 FVKESK. There are 19 residues in the CDR3. The CDR3 loop is CASSHFGGQGLSARSGYTF.

This chain links TRBV14 with TRBJ1-4; TCRdb's assignment of TRBD1 cannot be checked, as there is no DNA. CDR3 length: 18 residues. Per the germline V gene, CDR1 is SGHDN and CDR2 is FVKESK. The CDR3 spells CASSQIPWDTATNEKLFF.

The V gene is TRBV28, the J gene TRBJ2-1; TCRdb gives TRBD1 as the D gene, but with no DNA this cannot be confirmed. CDR1 is MDHEN and CDR2 is SYDVKM in the germline V gene. There are 14 residues in the CDR3. The CDR3 reads CASFRDGPYNEQFF.

This chain joins TRBV30 and TRBJ2-1; TCRdb names TRBD1, which stays unverified in the absence of DNA. In germline, CDR1 is GTSNPN, CDR2 SVGIG (reference sequence). The CDR3 sequence is 13 residues long. CDR3 residues: CAWSVRLGTEQFF.

This chain joins TRBV27 and TRBJ2-4; with no DNA, the TCRdb D assignment of TRBD1 cannot be verified. This CDR3 comprises 16 residues. Germline loops: CDR1 MNHEY, CDR2 SMNVEV (reference sequence). The CDR3 spells CASSPNRGVAKNIQYF.